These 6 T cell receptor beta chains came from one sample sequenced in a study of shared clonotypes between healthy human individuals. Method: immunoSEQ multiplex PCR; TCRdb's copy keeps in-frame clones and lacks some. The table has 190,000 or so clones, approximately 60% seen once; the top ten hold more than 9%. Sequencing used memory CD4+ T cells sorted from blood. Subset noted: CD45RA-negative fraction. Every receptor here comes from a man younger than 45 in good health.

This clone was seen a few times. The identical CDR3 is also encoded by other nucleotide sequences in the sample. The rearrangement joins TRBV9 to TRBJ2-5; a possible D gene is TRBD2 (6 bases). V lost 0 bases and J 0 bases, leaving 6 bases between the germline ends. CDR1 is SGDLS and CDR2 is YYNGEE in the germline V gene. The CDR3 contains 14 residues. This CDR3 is CASSVGGNQETQYF. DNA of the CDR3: TGTGCCAGCAGCGTAGGCGGGAACCAAGAGACCCAGTACTTC.

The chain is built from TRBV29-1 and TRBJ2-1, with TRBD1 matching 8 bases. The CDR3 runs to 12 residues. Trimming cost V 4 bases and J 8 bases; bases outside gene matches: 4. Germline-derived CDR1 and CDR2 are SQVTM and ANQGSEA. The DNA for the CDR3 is TGCAGCGTTGCCGCCAGGGGGCATGAGCAGTTCTTC. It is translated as CSVAARGHEQFF.

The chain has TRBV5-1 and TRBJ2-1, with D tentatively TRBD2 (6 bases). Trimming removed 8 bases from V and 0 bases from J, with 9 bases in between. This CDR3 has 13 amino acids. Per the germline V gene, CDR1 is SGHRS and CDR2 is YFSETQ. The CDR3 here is CASRGSSYNEQFF. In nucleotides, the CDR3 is TGCGCCAGTCGGGGGTCCTCCTACAATGAGCAGTTCTTC.

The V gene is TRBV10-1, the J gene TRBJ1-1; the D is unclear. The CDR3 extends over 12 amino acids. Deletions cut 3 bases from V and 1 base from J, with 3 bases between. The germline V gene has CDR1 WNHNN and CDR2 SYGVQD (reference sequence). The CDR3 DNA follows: TGCGCCAGCAGTGACGCGAACACTGAAGCTTTCTTT. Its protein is CASSDANTEAFF.

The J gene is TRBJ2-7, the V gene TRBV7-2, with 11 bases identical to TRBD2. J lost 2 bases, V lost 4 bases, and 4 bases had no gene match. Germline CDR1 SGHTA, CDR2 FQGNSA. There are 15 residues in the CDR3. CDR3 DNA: TGTGCCAGCAGCTCGACTAGCGGGGACACCTACGAGCAGTACTTC. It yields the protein CASSSTSGDTYEQYF.

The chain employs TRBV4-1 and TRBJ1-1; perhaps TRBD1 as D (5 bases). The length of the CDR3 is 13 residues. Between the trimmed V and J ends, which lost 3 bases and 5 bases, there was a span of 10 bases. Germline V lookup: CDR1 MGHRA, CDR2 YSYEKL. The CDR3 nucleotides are TGCGCCAGCAGCCAGGGAGGGGAGACTGAAGCTTTCTTT. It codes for CASSQGGETEAFF.